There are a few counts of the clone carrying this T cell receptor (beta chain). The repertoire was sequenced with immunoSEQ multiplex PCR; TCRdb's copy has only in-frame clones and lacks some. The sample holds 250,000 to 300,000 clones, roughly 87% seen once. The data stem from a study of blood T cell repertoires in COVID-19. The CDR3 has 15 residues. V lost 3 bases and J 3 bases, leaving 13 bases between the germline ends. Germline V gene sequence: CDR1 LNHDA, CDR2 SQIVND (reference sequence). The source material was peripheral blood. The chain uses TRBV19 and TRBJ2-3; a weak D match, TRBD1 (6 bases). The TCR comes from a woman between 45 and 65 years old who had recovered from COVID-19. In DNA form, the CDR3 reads TGTGCCAGTAGTATTACAGGGCCCCCAACAGATACGCAGTATTTT. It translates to CASSITGPPTDTQYF.